The 15 T cell receptor beta chains below all came from one sample that was sequenced in a study of beta chain features in type 1 diabetes. Notes on the study in general: People with Type 1 diabetes carried modestly yet significantly shorter TCRB CDR3s in all four CD4+ subsets.

The antigens these receptors bind are not known. Expressed TCRB transcripts were sequenced after all isolated RNA was converted to cDNA. Method: immunoSEQ multiplex PCR; TCRdb's copy keeps in-frame clones and lacks some. The sample lists about 250,000 clones, 11% occurring once. Sequences were obtained from naive CD4+ T cells from blood. All receptors derive from a man in his thirties or forties with type 1 diabetes.

V gene TRBV7-2 combines with J gene TRBJ1-2; 7 bases match TRBD1. Germline V gene sequence: CDR1 SGHTA, CDR2 FQGNSA. CDR3 length equals 15 residues. V lost 1 base, J lost 5 bases, and 7 bases stayed unmatched. The CDR3 DNA is TGTGCCAGCAGCTTAGTCCAGGGGGAAGGGTATGGCTACACCTTC. Residues: CASSLVQGEGYGYTF.

The chain recombines TRBV7-6 with TRBJ2-5; 11 bases map to TRBD2. The CDR3 is made up of 16 amino acids. CDR1 SGHVS and CDR2 FNYEAQ come from the germline V gene. The J segment lost 5 bases and the V segment lost 5 bases, leaving 10 bases of the junction unmatched. CDR3 in DNA: TGTGCCAGCAGCACACTAGCGGGGGAGACTTGGGAGACCCAGTACTTC. Its protein is CASSTLAGETWETQYF.

The chain is built from TRBV7-2 and TRBJ2-1; possible D gene TRBD2, 7 bases. Trimming removed 3 bases at V and 3 bases at J, with 12 bases between. The germline V gene encodes CDR1 SGHTA and CDR2 FQGNSA. The CDR3 has 15 amino acids. The CDR3 DNA reads as TGTGCCAGCAGCTTCGGAGGGGGGGGCTACAATGAGCAGTTCTTC. Translated: CASSFGGGGYNEQFF.

The V gene is TRBV20-1, the J gene TRBJ2-1; D not resolved. CDR3 length equals 11 residues. The ends were cut back, 0 bases at V and 12 bases at J, with 9 bases in the middle. Germline loops: CDR1 DFQATT, CDR2 SNEGSKA (reference sequence). For the CDR3, the DNA is TGCAGTGCTAGAGATCGTTCGGGGCAGTTCTTC. This sequence encodes CSARDRSGQFF.

This clone appeared a few times. The V gene is TRBV11-2, the J gene TRBJ2-5; the D is unclear. V was clipped by 2 bases and J by 2 bases, with 12 bases between them. In germline, CDR1 is SGHAT, CDR2 FQNNGV. The CDR3 spans 15 residues. The CDR3 reads CASSLSSPAQETQYF. CDR3 DNA: TGTGCCAGCAGCTTATCTTCTCCAGCGCAAGAGACCCAGTACTTC.

This rearrangement joins TRBV10-3 to TRBJ2-7; 8 bases match TRBD1. The CDR3 sequence is 15 residues long. The V gene's germline CDR1 is ENHRY and CDR2 SYGVKD. The V and J ends lost 4 bases and 3 bases, in that order; junction bases with no gene match: 8. CDR3 sequence: CAISGTGRDNYEQYF. The CDR3 DNA is TGTGCCATCAGTGGGACAGGGAGAGACAACTACGAGCAGTACTTC.

A few counts support this clone. The rearrangement joins TRBV7-9 to TRBJ2-1; TRBD2 might be the D (5 bases). Germline assignment: CDR1 SEHNR and CDR2 FQNEAQ (reference sequence). V was shortened by 5 bases and J by 7 bases, with 15 bases between the two germline ends. CDR3 length: 14 amino acids. Here the CDR3 reads CASSRYATGNEQFF. The DNA of the CDR3 is TGTGCCAGCAGCAGATACGCGACGGGAAATGAGCAGTTCTTC.

The chain is built from TRBV30 and TRBJ1-6; the D is unclear. Trimming pared 3 bases from V and 6 bases from J, leaving 6 bases between. The CDR3 totals 12 residues. Germline loops: CDR1 GTSNPN, CDR2 SVGIG (reference sequence). The CDR3 is CAWRDSNSPLHF. In DNA form, the CDR3 reads TGTGCCTGGAGGGACTCTAATTCACCCCTCCACTTT.

The chain is built from TRBV15 and TRBJ2-7, with 14 bases lining up with TRBD2. CDR1 and CDR2 from the germline V gene are LNHNV and YYDKDF (reference sequence). Trimming took 0 bases from V and 1 from J; bases not matched to a gene: 5. CDR3 size: 18 residues. Written as DNA, the CDR3 is TGTGCCACCAGCAGAGATTGGACTAGCGGGGGGATGTCCTACGAGCAGTACTTC. Its protein product is CATSRDWTSGGMSYEQYF.

This sequence joins TRBV10-3 and TRBJ2-7; 9 bases align to TRBD1. The germline V gene has CDR1 ENHRY and CDR2 SYGVKD. The CDR3 spans 13 residues. The V gene end was trimmed by 6 bases and the J gene end by 6 bases; junction bases not matched to a gene: 6. CDR3 region: CAIRGTGPREQYF. CDR3 sequence (DNA): TGTGCCATCAGGGGGACAGGGCCTCGCGAGCAGTACTTC.

The chain recombines TRBV4-2 with TRBJ2-5; D is undetermined. The germline V gene encodes CDR1 LGHNA and CDR2 YNFKEQ. V lost 3 bases to trimming and J lost 3 bases, with 14 bases between them. The CDR3 totals 15 residues. The CDR3 loop reads CASSHLLSGEETQYF. CDR3 nucleotide sequence: TGTGCCAGCAGCCACCTACTATCGGGTGAAGAGACCCAGTACTTC.

The chain couples TRBV5-1 to TRBJ2-2; weak D call: TRBD1 (5 bases). The germline gives CDR1 SGHRS, CDR2 YFSETQ. This CDR3 has 13 amino acids. Trimming took off 3 bases at V and 5 bases at J, with 8 bases between the two ends. CDR3 amino acids: CASSSGQTGELFF. CDR3 in DNA: TGCGCCAGCAGCTCAGGACAAACCGGGGAGCTGTTTTTT. Together with reference TRBV5-1 and TRBJ2-2, the CDR3 gives the full variable domain: KAGVTQTPRYLIKTRGQQVTLSCSPISGHRSVSWYQQTPGQGLQFLFEYFSETQRNKGNFPGRFSGRQFSNSRSEMNVSTLELGDSALYLCASSSGQTGELFFGEGSRLTVL.

This chain uses TRBV9 with TRBJ1-1; 9 bases match TRBD1. Trimming removed 4 bases from V and 1 base from J; junction bases left unmatched: 5. The CDR3 runs 15 residues. Germline V gene data show CDR1 as SGDLS and CDR2 as YYNGEE. The CDR3 nucleotides read TGTGCCAGCAGCCCGCTGGACAGGGGGAACACTGAAGCTTTCTTT. It is translated as CASSPLDRGNTEAFF.

Only a few counts were recorded for this clone. The J gene is TRBJ2-7, the V gene TRBV12-5, with TRBD2 identical over 8 bases. The CDR3 has 16 residues. Germline loops: CDR1 LGHNT, CDR2 FRNRAP. After removal of 0 bases from V and 0 bases from J, the junction contained 4 bases not matched to a gene. The CDR3 region has the DNA TGTGCTAGTGGTTTGGTAGTTAGCGGGGTCTCCTACGAGCAGTACTTC. Residues: CASGLVVSGVSYEQYF.

This clone was found a few times. The chain joins TRBV6-5 to TRBJ2-7, with D tentatively TRBD1 (6 bases). The CDR3 totals 16 residues. The germline V gene has CDR1 MNHEY and CDR2 SVGAGI. Between the trimmed V and J ends, which lost 0 bases and 4 bases, there was a span of 16 bases. CDR3: CASSYSFPGRGYEQYF. In DNA, the CDR3 is TGTGCCAGCAGTTACTCGTTTCCTGGCAGGGGATACGAGCAGTACTTC.